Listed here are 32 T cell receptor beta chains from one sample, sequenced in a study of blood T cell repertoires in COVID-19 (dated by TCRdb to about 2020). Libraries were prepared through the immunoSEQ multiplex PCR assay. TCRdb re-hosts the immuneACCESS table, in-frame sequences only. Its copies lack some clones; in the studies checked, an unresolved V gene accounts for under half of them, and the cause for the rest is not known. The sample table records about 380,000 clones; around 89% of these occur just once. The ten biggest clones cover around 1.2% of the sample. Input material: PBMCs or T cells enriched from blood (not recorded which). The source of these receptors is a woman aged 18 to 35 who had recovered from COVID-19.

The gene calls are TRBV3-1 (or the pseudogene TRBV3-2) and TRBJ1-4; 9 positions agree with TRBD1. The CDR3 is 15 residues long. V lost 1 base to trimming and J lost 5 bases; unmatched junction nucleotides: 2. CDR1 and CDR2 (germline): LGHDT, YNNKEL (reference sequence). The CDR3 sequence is CASSQGTGENEKLFF. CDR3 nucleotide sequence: TGTGCCAGCAGCCAAGGGACAGGGGAAAATGAAAAACTGTTTTTT.

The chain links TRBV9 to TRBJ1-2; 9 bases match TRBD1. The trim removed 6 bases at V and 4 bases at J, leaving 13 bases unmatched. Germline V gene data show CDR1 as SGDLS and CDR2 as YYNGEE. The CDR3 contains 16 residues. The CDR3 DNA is TGTGCCAGCACTTCAGGGACAGGGTTCTTTTCCTATGGCTACACCTTC. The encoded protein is CASTSGTGFFSYGYTF.

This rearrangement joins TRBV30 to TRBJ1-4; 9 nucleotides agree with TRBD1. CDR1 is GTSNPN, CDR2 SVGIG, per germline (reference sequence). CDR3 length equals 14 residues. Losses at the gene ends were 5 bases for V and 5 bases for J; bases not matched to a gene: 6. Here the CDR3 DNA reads TGTGCCTGGGGAACCGGGACAGGGAATGAAAAACTGTTTTTT. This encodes CAWGTGTGNEKLFF.

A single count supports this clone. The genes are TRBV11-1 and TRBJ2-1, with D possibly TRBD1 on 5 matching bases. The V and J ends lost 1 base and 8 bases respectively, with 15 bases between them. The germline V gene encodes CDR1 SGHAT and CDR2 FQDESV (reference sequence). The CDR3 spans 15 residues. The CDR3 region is CASSLGGRNMDEQFF. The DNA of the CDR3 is TGTGCCAGCAGCTTAGGGGGCCGGAATATGGATGAGCAGTTCTTC.

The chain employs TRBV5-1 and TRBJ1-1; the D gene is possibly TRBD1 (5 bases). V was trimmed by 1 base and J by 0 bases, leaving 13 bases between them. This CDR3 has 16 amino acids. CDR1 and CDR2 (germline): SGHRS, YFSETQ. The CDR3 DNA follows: TGCGCCAGCAGCTTGACGGTGGAGGGGATGAACACTGAAGCTTTCTTT. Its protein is CASSLTVEGMNTEAFF.

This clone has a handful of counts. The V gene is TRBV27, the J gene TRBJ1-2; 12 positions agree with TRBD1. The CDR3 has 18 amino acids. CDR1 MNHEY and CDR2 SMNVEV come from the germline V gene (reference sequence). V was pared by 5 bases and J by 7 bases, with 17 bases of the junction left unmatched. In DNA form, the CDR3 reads TGTGCCAGCAGTGGAGGGGGACCGGGACAGGGGGCTCATGGTGGCTACACCTTC. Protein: CASSGGGPGQGAHGGYTF.

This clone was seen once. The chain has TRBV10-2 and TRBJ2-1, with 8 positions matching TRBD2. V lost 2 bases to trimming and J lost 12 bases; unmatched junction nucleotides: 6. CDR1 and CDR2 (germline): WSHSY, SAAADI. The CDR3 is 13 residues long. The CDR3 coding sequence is TGCGCCAGCAGTGAGGCAAGCGGGGGAGGGCAGTTCTTC. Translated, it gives CASSEASGGGQFF.

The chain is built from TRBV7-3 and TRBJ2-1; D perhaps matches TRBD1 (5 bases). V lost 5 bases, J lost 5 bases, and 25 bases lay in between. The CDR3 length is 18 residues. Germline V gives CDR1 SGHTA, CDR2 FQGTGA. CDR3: CASSPQMSRVPNNNEQFF. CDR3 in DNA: TGTGCCAGCAGCCCCCAAATGAGCAGGGTCCCAAATAACAATGAGCAGTTCTTC.

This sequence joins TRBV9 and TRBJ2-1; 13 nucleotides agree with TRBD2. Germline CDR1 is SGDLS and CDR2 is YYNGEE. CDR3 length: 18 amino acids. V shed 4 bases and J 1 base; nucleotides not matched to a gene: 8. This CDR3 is CASSPTRTSGGSYNEQFF. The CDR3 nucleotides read TGTGCCAGCAGCCCTACTAGGACTAGCGGGGGATCCTACAATGAGCAGTTCTTC.

This CDR3 is CASSPLDRDSNEQFF. For the CDR3, the DNA is TGTGCCAGCAGCCCCTTGGACAGGGATAGTAATGAGCAGTTCTTC. V is TRBV5-6 and J is TRBJ2-1, with 8 bases aligning to TRBD1. The CDR3 length is 15 residues. The germline CDR1 and CDR2 sequences are SGHDT and YYEEEE. After removal of 4 bases from V and 7 bases from J, the junction contained 10 bases not matched to a gene.

CDR3 sequence: CASSFGLAGAKAYNEQFF. The DNA for the CDR3 is TGTGCCAGCAGCTTCGGACTAGCGGGGGCAAAGGCCTACAATGAGCAGTTCTTC. The chain has TRBV11-2 and TRBJ2-1; 13 nucleotides align to TRBD2. Germline loops: CDR1 SGHAT, CDR2 FQNNGV. The CDR3 length is 18 residues. Trimming removed 3 bases from V and 2 bases from J; junction bases left unmatched: 7.

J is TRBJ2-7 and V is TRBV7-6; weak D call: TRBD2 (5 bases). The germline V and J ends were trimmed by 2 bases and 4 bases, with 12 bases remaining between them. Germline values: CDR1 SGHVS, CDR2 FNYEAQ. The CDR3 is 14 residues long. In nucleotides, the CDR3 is TGTGCCAGCAGCTTAACGGAGGACGGGTACGAGCAGTACTTC. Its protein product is CASSLTEDGYEQYF. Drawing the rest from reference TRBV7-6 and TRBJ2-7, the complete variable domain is GAGVSQSPRYKVTKRGQDVALRCDPISGHVSLYWYRQALGQGPEFLTYFNYEAQQDKSGLPNDRFSAERPEGSISTLTIQRTEQRDSAMYRCASSLTEDGYEQYFGPGTRLTVT.

The CDR3 nucleotides read TGTGCCAGCACTAACTCCGGGACAGAGTCGATCTACACCTTC. This gives the protein CASTNSGTESIYTF. The V call is TRBV6-6, the J call TRBJ1-2; 7 nucleotides agree with TRBD1. The length of the CDR3 is 14 residues. Germline-derived CDR1 and CDR2 are MNHNY and SVGAGI (reference sequence). V gave up 7 bases and J gave up 10 bases; unmatched junction bases: 15.

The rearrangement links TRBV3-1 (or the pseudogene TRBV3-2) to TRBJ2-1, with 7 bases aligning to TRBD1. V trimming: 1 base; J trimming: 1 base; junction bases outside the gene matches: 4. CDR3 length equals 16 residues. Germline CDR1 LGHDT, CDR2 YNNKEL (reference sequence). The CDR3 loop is CASSQGGQKSYNEQFF. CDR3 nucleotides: TGTGCCAGCAGCCAAGGGGGACAGAAATCCTACAATGAGCAGTTCTTC.

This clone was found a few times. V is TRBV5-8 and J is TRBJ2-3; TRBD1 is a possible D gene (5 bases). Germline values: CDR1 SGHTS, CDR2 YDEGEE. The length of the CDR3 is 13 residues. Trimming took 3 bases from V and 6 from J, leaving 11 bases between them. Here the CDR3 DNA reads TGTGCCAGCAGCTCAGGGTTGCGGGATACGCAGTATTTT. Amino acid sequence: CASSSGLRDTQYF.

The CDR3 loop reads CASSESRISGGTGELFF. CDR3 nucleotide sequence: TGCGCCAGCAGTGAGTCGAGAATTAGCGGCGGAACCGGGGAGCTGTTTTTT. This chain links TRBV10-2 with TRBJ2-2, with a tentative D call TRBD2 (6 bases). Germline values: CDR1 WSHSY, CDR2 SAAADI. V was shortened by 0 bases and J by 5 bases, with 16 bases between the two germline ends. The CDR3 runs 17 residues.

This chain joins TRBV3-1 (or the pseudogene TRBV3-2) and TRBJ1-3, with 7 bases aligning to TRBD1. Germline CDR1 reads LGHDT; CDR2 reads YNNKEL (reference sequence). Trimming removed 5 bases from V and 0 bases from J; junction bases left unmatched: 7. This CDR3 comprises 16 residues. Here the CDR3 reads CASSKGQSISGNTIYF. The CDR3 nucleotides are TGTGCCAGCAGCAAGGGACAGTCGATCTCTGGAAACACCATATATTTT.

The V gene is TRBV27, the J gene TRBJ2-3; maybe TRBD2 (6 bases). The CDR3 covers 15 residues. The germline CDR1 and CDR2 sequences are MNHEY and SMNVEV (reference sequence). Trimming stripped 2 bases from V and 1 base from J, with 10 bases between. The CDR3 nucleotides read TGTGCCAGCAGTTTAAGTTGGGGGGGCACAGATACGCAGTATTTT. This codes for CASSLSWGGTDTQYF.

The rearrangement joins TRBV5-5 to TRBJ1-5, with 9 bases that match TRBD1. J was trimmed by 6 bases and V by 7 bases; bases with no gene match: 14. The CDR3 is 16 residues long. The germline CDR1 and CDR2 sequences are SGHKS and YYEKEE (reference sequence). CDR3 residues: CASLLPTGTGSQPQHF. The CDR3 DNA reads TGTGCCAGCCTCCTTCCTACCGGGACAGGGTCTCAGCCCCAGCATTTT.

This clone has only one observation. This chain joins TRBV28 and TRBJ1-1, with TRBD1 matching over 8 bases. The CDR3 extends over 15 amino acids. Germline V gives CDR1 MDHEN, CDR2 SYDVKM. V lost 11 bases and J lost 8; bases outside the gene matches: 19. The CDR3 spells CAGRDSDREGMEAFF. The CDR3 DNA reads TGTGCCGGTAGGGATTCGGACAGGGAGGGAATGGAAGCTTTCTTT.

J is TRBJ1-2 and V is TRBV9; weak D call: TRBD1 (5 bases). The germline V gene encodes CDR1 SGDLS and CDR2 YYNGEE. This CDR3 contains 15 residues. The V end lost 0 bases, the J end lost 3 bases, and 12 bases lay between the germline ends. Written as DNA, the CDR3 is TGTGCCAGCAGCGTAGAGAAGCTAGGGGACTATGGCTACACCTTC. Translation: CASSVEKLGDYGYTF.

CDR3 sequence reads: CAISGRTGGIGIDSGANVLTF. As DNA, the CDR3 is TGTGCCATCAGTGGACGGACAGGGGGCATCGGAATAGACTCTGGGGCCAACGTCCTGACTTTC. The chain combines TRBV10-3 with TRBJ2-6; 11 positions agree with TRBD1. Looked up from germline, CDR1 is ENHRY and CDR2 is SYGVKD. Trimming removed 4 bases from V and 0 bases from J; junction bases left unmatched: 14. The CDR3 runs 21 residues.

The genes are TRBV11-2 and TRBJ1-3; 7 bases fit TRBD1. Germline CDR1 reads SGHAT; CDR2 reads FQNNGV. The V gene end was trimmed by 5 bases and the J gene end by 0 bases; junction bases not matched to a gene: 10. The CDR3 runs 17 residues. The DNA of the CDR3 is TGTGCCAGCAGCCCGAGACAGGGAATACGCTCTGGAAACACCATATATTTT. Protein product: CASSPRQGIRSGNTIYF.

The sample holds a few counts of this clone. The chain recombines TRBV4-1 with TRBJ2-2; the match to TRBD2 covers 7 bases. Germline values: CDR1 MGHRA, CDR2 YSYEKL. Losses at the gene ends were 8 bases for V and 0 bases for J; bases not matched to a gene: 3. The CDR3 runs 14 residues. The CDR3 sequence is CASSGGTNTGELFF. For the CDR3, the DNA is TGCGCCAGCTCGGGGGGAACGAACACCGGGGAGCTGTTTTTT.

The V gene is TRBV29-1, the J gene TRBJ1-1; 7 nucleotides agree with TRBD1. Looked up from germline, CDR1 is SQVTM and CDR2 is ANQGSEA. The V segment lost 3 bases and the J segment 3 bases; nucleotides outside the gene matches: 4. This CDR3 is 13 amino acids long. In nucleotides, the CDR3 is TGCAGCGTTGAGAGGGGGCTGGACACTGAAGCTTTCTTT. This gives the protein CSVERGLDTEAFF. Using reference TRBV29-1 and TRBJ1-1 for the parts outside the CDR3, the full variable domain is SAVISQKPSRDICQRGTSLTIQCQVDSQVTMMFWYRQQPGQSLTLIATANQGSEATYESGFVIDKFPISRPNLTFSTLTVSNMSPEDSSIYLCSVERGLDTEAFFGQGTRLTVV.

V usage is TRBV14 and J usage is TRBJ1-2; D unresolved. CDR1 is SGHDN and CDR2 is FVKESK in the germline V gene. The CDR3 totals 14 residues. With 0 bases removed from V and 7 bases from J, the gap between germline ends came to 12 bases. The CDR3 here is CASSQDYWAGGYTF. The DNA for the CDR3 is TGTGCCAGCAGCCAAGATTACTGGGCAGGTGGCTACACCTTC.

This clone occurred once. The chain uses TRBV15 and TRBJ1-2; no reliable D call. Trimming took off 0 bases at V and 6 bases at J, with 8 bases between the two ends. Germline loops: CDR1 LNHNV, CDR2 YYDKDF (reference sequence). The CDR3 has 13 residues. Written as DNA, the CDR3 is TGTGCCACCAGCAGAGATTTTCAGGATGGCTACACCTTC. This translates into CATSRDFQDGYTF. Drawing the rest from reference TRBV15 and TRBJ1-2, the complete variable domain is DAMVIQNPRYQVTQFGKPVTLSCSQTLNHNVMYWYQQKSSQAPKLLFHYYDKDFNNEADTPDNFQSRRPNTSFCFLDIRSPGLGDTAMYLCATSRDFQDGYTFGSGTRLTVV.

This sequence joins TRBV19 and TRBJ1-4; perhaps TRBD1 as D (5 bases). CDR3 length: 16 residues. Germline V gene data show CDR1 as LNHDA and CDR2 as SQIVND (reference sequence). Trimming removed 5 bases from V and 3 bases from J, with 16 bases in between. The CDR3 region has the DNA TGTGCCAGTAGTGTTACAGGCTCCGGAGCTAATGAAAAACTGTTTTTT. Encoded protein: CASSVTGSGANEKLFF.

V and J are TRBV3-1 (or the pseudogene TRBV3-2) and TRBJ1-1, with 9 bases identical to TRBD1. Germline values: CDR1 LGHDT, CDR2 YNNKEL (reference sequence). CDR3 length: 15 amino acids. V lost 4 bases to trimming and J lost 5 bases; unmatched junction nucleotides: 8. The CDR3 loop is CASSLTGTGTTEAFF. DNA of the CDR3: TGTGCCAGCAGCCTCACCGGGACAGGGACAACTGAAGCTTTCTTT.

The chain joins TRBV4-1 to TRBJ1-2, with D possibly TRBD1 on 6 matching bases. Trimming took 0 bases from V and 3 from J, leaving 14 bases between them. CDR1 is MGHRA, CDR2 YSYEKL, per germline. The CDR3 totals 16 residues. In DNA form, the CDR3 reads TGCGCCAGCAGCCAAGATCGGGGGGCCGGGTACTATGGCTACACCTTC. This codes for CASSQDRGAGYYGYTF.

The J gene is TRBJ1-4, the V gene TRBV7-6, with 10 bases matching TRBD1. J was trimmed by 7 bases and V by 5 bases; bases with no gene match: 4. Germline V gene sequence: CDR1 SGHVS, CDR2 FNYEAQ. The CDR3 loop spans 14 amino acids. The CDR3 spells CASSPWTGGEKLFF. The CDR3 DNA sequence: TGTGCCAGCAGCCCCTGGACAGGGGGTGAAAAACTGTTTTTT. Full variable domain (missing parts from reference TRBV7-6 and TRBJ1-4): GAGVSQSPRYKVTKRGQDVALRCDPISGHVSLYWYRQALGQGPEFLTYFNYEAQQDKSGLPNDRFSAERPEGSISTLTIQRTEQRDSAMYRCASSPWTGGEKLFFGSGTQLSVL.

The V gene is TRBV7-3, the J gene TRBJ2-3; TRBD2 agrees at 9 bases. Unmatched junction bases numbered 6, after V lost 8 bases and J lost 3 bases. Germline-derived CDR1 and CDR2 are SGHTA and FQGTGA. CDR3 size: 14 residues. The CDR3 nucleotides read TGTGCCAGCGGAGGAGCGGGGGGAACAGATACGCAGTATTTT. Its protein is CASGGAGGTDTQYF.